The rows below give T cell receptor beta chains drawn from one sample of a study of blood T cells in healthy people across ages. TCRdb independently ran MiXCR on the 5' RACE reads; one entry per CDR3 protein. The repertoire consists of around 1,700,000 distinct CDR3 sequences, with 28% occurring once and the leading ten covering approximately 7.7%. Sequenced sample: blood. Source of these receptors: a woman in her 30s in good health. The CDR3 runs from the conserved cysteine through the conserved F or W. D genes are given only for firm matches. Clone size is not always given. Where it is, it says once, few, many or a class for expanded clones.

d_call clone_size j_call v_call cdr3_aa cdr3_nt
TRBD1 few TRBJ2-7 TRBV12-3/TRBV12-4 CASSPTLGQGGSYEQYF TGTGCCAGCAGTCCGACGTTGGGACAGGGTGGGTCCTACGAGCAGTACTTC
NA few TRBJ2-5 TRBV12-3/TRBV12-4 CASSVYREETQYF TGTGCCAGCTCAGTTTATAGGGAAGAGACCCAGTACTTC
NA few TRBJ2-5 TRBV7-2 CASSPQRDRETQYF TGTGCCAGCAGTCCCCAAAGAGATAGAGAGACCCAGTACTTC
TRBD1 NA TRBJ2-1 TRBV7-2 CASSRGQSCGEQFF TGTGCCAGCAGCAGGGGACAGAGCTGCGGTGAGCAGTTCTTC
NA NA TRBJ2-5 TRBV20-1 CSARVSARRETQYF TGCAGTGCTAGAGTTAGCGCGAGAAGGGAGACCCAGTACTTC
NA few TRBJ1-2 TRBV3-1 CASSQAVTGWVGYTF TGTGCCAGCAGCCAGGCAGTCACAGGGTGGGTCGGCTACACCTTC
TRBD2 few TRBJ2-2 TRBV12-3/TRBV12-4 CASNQLAGGSRELFF TGTGCCAGCAACCAACTAGCGGGAGGCTCTAGGGAGCTGTTTTTT
NA NA TRBJ1-4 TRBV20-1 CSAKQPNEKLFF TGCAGTGCTAAACAGCCTAATGAAAAACTGTTTTTT
NA NA TRBJ2-1 TRBV14 CASSQGGTFSYNEQFF TGTGCCAGCAGCCAAGGAGGGACATTCTCCTACAATGAGCAGTTCTTC
NA NA TRBJ2-7 TRBV25-1 CASSDYGGREQYF TGTGCCAGCAGTGATTACGGGGGGCGCGAGCAGTACTTC
TRBD2 many TRBJ2-1 TRBV29-1 CSARRESLPYEQFF TGCAGCGCCCGGCGGGAGTCATTGCCCTATGAGCAGTTCTTC
TRBD1 NA TRBJ2-2 TRBV6-1 CATITGQGGAGELFF TGTGCCACTATCACGGGACAGGGTGGTGCCGGGGAGCTGTTTTTT
NA NA TRBJ2-3 TRBV7-9 CASSNVPDTQYF TGTGCCAGCAGCAATGTCCCGGATACGCAGTATTTT
NA few TRBJ2-7 TRBV28 CAIQGRLSTDEQYF TGTGCCATACAGGGACGGTTGAGCACGGACGAGCAGTACTTC
NA NA TRBJ1-3 TRBV4-1 CASSQMAGAGNTIYF TGCGCCAGCAGCCAAATGGCAGGGGCTGGAAACACCATATATTTT
NA few TRBJ1-1 TRBV7-2 CASSFPDGGGGFF TGTGCCAGCAGCTTCCCGGACGGGGGTGGGGGTTTCTTT
NA NA TRBJ1-2 TRBV29-1 CSVDGTINYGYTF TGCAGCGTTGACGGGACGATAAACTATGGCTACACCTTC
TRBD1 NA TRBJ1-5 TRBV3-1 CAGSSRTGAGQPQHF TGTGCCGGCAGCTCCCGGACAGGGGCCGGTCAGCCCCAGCATTTT
NA NA TRBJ2-5 TRBV29-1 CSVVPEQETQYF TGCAGCGTGGTCCCAGAGCAAGAGACCCAGTACTTC
NA many TRBJ2-1 TRBV10-2 CASSLTREEQFF TGCGCCAGCAGTCTTACCCGGGAGGAGCAGTTCTTC
NA NA TRBJ1-1 TRBV5-1 CASSLAYRNTEAFF TGCGCCAGCAGCTTGGCTTACAGAAACACTGAAGCTTTCTTT
TRBD2 few TRBJ2-7 TRBV20-1 CSARDSGRARYEQYF TGCAGTGCTAGAGATAGCGGGAGGGCCAGGTACGAGCAGTACTTC
TRBD1 NA TRBJ1-2 TRBV12-3/TRBV12-4 CASSVFGTVGYGYTF TGTGCCAGCAGTGTATTTGGGACAGTAGGATATGGCTACACCTTC
TRBD2 few TRBJ2-1 TRBV27 CASRDPGGTYNEQFF TGTGCCAGCAGAGACCCGGGGGGAACTTACAATGAGCAGTTCTTC
TRBD1 few TRBJ2-3 TRBV6-2/TRBV6-3 CATVPGQEEPDTQYF TGTGCCACAGTGCCGGGACAGGAGGAGCCAGATACGCAGTATTTT
NA NA TRBJ2-1 TRBV19 CASSIETNADEQFF TGTGCCAGTAGTATAGAGACGAACGCGGATGAGCAGTTCTTC
NA NA TRBJ1-1 TRBV12-3/TRBV12-4 CAIAGDKNTEAFF TGTGCCATCGCAGGGGACAAGAACACTGAAGCTTTCTTT
TRBD2 few TRBJ2-2 TRBV9 CASSAGTSGNTGELFF TGTGCCAGCAGCGCTGGGACTAGCGGTAACACCGGGGAGCTGTTTTTT
NA NA TRBJ2-3 TRBV12-3/TRBV12-4 CASSLSRGTVADTQYF TGCGCCAGCAGTTTATCCCGGGGGACGGTGGCAGATACGCAGTATTTT
NA NA TRBJ2-7 TRBV7-2 CASSLSRREEQYF TGTGCCAGCAGCTTGTCCAGACGGGAGGAGCAGTACTTC
NA NA TRBJ1-2 TRBV2 CASSFSGVNGDYGYTF TGTGCCAGCAGTTTCTCGGGGGTCAATGGGGACTATGGCTACACCTTC
NA few TRBJ1-1 TRBV29-1 CSVAGLFGDREAFF TGCAGCGTTGCAGGATTATTTGGGGACCGTGAAGCTTTCTTT
TRBD2 NA TRBJ2-5 TRBV20-1 CSALRDYGGETQYF TGCAGTGCTCTCCGGGACTACGGGGGGGAGACCCAGTACTTC
TRBD2 many TRBJ2-1 TRBV6-5 CASSYIMYSGRVDEQFF TGTGCCAGCAGTTATATCATGTATAGCGGGAGGGTCGATGAGCAGTTCTTC
TRBD1 NA TRBJ2-3 TRBV20-1 CSARKNRGLTTDTQYF TGCAGTGCTAGAAAAAATAGGGGGCTGACCACAGATACGCAGTATTTT
TRBD1 NA TRBJ2-3 TRBV2 CAIKTGTDTQYF TGTGCCATCAAGACAGGGACAGATACGCAGTATTTT
NA NA TRBJ2-1 TRBV12-3/TRBV12-4 CASSGRDIYNEQFF TGTGCCAGCAGTGGGCGGGACATCTACAATGAGCAGTTCTTC
TRBD2 NA TRBJ2-7 TRBV20-1 CSAREAGELYEQYF TGCAGTGCTAGGGAGGCGGGGGAATTGTACGAGCAGTACTTC
NA NA TRBJ2-1 TRBV5-6 CASSLPEAGSYNEQFF TGTGCCAGCAGCTTGCCAGAAGCGGGCTCCTACAATGAGCAGTTCTTC
NA many TRBJ1-2 TRBV29-1 CSVERQGSYTF TGCAGCGTTGAACGGCAGGGCAGCTACACCTTC
TRBD1 few TRBJ2-6 TRBV5-1 CASSLGGTATGANVLTF TGCGCCAGCAGCTTGGGTGGGACAGCAACTGGGGCCAACGTCCTGACTTTC
TRBD1 NA TRBJ2-3 TRBV7-2 CASSLAFGQGDTQYF TGTGCCAGCAGCTTAGCGTTCGGACAGGGCGATACGCAGTATTTT
TRBD1 few TRBJ2-3 TRBV12-3/TRBV12-4 CASSQMGQGRDTQYF TGTGCCAGCAGTCAGATGGGACAGGGAAGGGATACGCAGTATTTT
NA NA TRBJ1-5 TRBV20-1 CSASVSTASNQPQHF TGCAGTGCTAGCGTTTCGACCGCTAGCAATCAGCCCCAGCATTTT
NA NA TRBJ2-5 TRBV7-2 CASSPALSGVTQYF TGTGCCAGCAGCCCCGCCCTATCGGGGGTGACCCAGTACTTC
NA many TRBJ2-5 TRBV20-1 CSARVSGVGPQETQYF TGCAGTGCTAGAGTCTCGGGCGTGGGGCCCCAAGAGACCCAGTACTTC
NA many TRBJ1-2 TRBV7-9 CASSLLEGYGYTF TGTGCCAGCAGCCTACTTGAGGGCTATGGCTACACCTTC
NA NA TRBJ2-2 TRBV7-9 CASSDRPTANTGELFF TGTGCCAGCAGCGACCGACCGACAGCGAACACCGGGGAGCTGTTTTTT
NA few TRBJ1-2 TRBV7-9 CASSLGPVRGGYTF TGTGCCAGCAGCTTAGGGCCCGTTAGGGGCGGCTACACCTTC
NA many TRBJ2-2 TRBV19 CASLRAGFPGELFF TGTGCCTCTCTACGGGCGGGATTCCCCGGGGAGCTGTTTTTT
TRBD1 NA TRBJ1-5 TRBV7-2 CASSLGTALNQPQHF TGTGCCAGCTCCTTGGGGACAGCTCTCAATCAGCCCCAGCATTTT
TRBD2 many TRBJ2-1 TRBV6-5 CASSYSPLAGVYNEQFF TGTGCCAGCAGTTACTCGCCCCTAGCGGGGGTCTACAATGAGCAGTTCTTC